A selection of T cell receptor beta chains follows, all from one sample in a study of shared clonotypes between healthy human individuals. The assay was immunoSEQ multiplex PCR, and TCRdb's table has in-frame clones only and misses some. The data show hundreds of thousands of clones, less than 97% seen once. Input material: naive CD8+ T cells sorted from blood. These receptors were obtained from a woman aged 30 to 39 in good health. CDR3s include the opening cysteine and the closing phenylalanine or tryptophan. Each record gives: CDR3 protein, CDR3 DNA, J gene, clone size, D gene, V gene. A D gene is named only where the DNA matches it firmly. Rows give clone size only sometimes, using once, few, many, or a class for an expanded clone.

CDR3aa: CASSPPSGRGPYQETQYF
CDR3nt: TGTGCCAGTAGTCCCCCCAGCGGGAGAGGGCCGTACCAAGAGACCCAGTACTTC
j_gene: TRBJ2-5
abundance: -
d_gene: TRBD2
v_gene: TRBV19

CDR3aa: CASSLYGRPNTEAFF
CDR3nt: TGTGCCAGCAGCTTATACGGACGGCCGAACACTGAAGCTTTCTTT
j_gene: TRBJ1-1
abundance: once
d_gene: -
v_gene: TRBV5-6

CDR3aa: CASRRRQNLRYNEQFF
CDR3nt: TGTGCCAGCAGGCGCAGACAAAACCTTCGCTACAATGAGCAGTTCTTC
j_gene: TRBJ2-1
abundance: -
d_gene: -
v_gene: TRBV6-7

CDR3aa: CASSQSGFQPQHF
CDR3nt: TGTGCCAGCAGTCAATCTGGGTTCCAGCCCCAGCATTTT
j_gene: TRBJ1-5
abundance: -
d_gene: -
v_gene: TRBV7-8

CDR3aa: CSVDLGFGNEQFF
CDR3nt: TGCAGCGTCGACTTAGGGTTCGGCAATGAGCAGTTCTTC
j_gene: TRBJ2-1
abundance: -
d_gene: -
v_gene: TRBV29-1

CDR3aa: CASSIGTSGYNEQFF
CDR3nt: TGTGCCAGTAGTATCGGGACTAGCGGGTACAATGAGCAGTTCTTC
j_gene: TRBJ2-1
abundance: -
d_gene: TRBD2
v_gene: TRBV19

CDR3aa: CASSLSPGEGFHEQYF
CDR3nt: TGTGCCAGCAGTTTATCCCCAGGGGAGGGCTTTCACGAGCAGTACTTC
j_gene: TRBJ2-7
abundance: -
d_gene: -
v_gene: TRBV27

CDR3aa: CASSFRLAGAYNEQFF
CDR3nt: TGTGCCAGCAGCTTCCGACTAGCGGGAGCCTACAATGAGCAGTTCTTC
j_gene: TRBJ2-1
abundance: -
d_gene: TRBD2
v_gene: TRBV5-4

CDR3aa: CASSLAARPSTDTQYF
CDR3nt: TGTGCCAGCAGCTTAGCGGCCCGCCCTAGCACAGATACGCAGTATTTT
j_gene: TRBJ2-3
abundance: -
d_gene: -
v_gene: TRBV7-8

CDR3aa: CAWSVGQPNQPQHF
CDR3nt: TGTGCCTGGAGTGTGGGACAGCCCAATCAGCCCCAGCATTTT
j_gene: TRBJ1-5
abundance: -
d_gene: TRBD1
v_gene: TRBV30

CDR3aa: CASSLGVSTEQYF
CDR3nt: TGTGCCAGCAGCTTAGGAGTCAGTACCGAGCAGTACTTC
j_gene: TRBJ2-7
abundance: -
d_gene: -
v_gene: TRBV7-9

CDR3aa: CASSLRDRSWGANQPQHF
CDR3nt: TGTGCCAGCAGTTTACGGGACAGGTCTTGGGGAGCTAACCAGCCCCAGCATTTT
j_gene: TRBJ1-5
abundance: -
d_gene: TRBD1
v_gene: TRBV28

CDR3aa: CASSVVGGTNYGYTF
CDR3nt: TGTGCCAGCAGCGTAGTCGGAGGGACTAACTATGGCTACACCTTC
j_gene: TRBJ1-2
abundance: once
d_gene: -
v_gene: TRBV9

CDR3aa: CASSEYYRGSGNTIYF
CDR3nt: TGTGCCAGCAGTGAATACTACAGGGGCTCAGGAAACACCATATATTTT
j_gene: TRBJ1-3
abundance: -
d_gene: TRBD1
v_gene: TRBV25-1

CDR3aa: CSVDYVGLAGGYNEQFF
CDR3nt: TGCAGCGTTGATTACGTAGGACTAGCGGGGGGATACAATGAGCAGTTCTTC
j_gene: TRBJ2-1
abundance: -
d_gene: TRBD2
v_gene: TRBV29-1

CDR3aa: CSVDNGAMIYNEQFF
CDR3nt: TGCAGCGTTGATAACGGGGCGATGATCTACAATGAGCAGTTCTTC
j_gene: TRBJ2-1
abundance: -
d_gene: -
v_gene: TRBV29-1

CDR3aa: CASSIGLAETYEQYF
CDR3nt: TGTGCCAGCAGCATAGGACTAGCGGAAACCTACGAGCAGTACTTC
j_gene: TRBJ2-7
abundance: -
d_gene: TRBD2
v_gene: TRBV7-2

CDR3aa: CASSLYPDTTNYGYTF
CDR3nt: TGTGCCAGCAGTTTATACCCTGACACCACTAACTATGGCTACACCTTC
j_gene: TRBJ1-2
abundance: -
d_gene: -
v_gene: TRBV28

CDR3aa: CASSEVLAGEEETQYF
CDR3nt: TGTGCCAGCAGTGAAGTGCTAGCGGGAGAGGAAGAGACCCAGTACTTC
j_gene: TRBJ2-5
abundance: once
d_gene: TRBD2
v_gene: TRBV6-1

CDR3aa: CASSQDYPRLAENIQYF
CDR3nt: TGCGCCAGCAGCCAAGATTATCCTCGCCTAGCGGAAAACATTCAGTACTTC
j_gene: TRBJ2-4
abundance: -
d_gene: TRBD2
v_gene: TRBV4-1

CDR3aa: CASSLWDTQETQYF
CDR3nt: TGTGCCAGCAGCTTATGGGACACCCAAGAGACCCAGTACTTC
j_gene: TRBJ2-5
abundance: -
d_gene: -
v_gene: TRBV7-9

CDR3aa: CASSAGQGVLATNEKLFF
CDR3nt: TGCGCCAGCAGCGCTGGACAGGGGGTCCTTGCAACTAATGAAAAACTGTTTTTT
j_gene: TRBJ1-4
abundance: -
d_gene: TRBD1
v_gene: TRBV5-1

CDR3aa: CASSSIMVVTEAFF
CDR3nt: TGTGCCAGCAGTTCAATCATGGTGGTCACTGAAGCTTTCTTT
j_gene: TRBJ1-1
abundance: -
d_gene: -
v_gene: TRBV27

CDR3aa: CASSPTGTPYEQYF
CDR3nt: TGTGCCAGCAGCCCAACCGGGACCCCCTACGAGCAGTACTTC
j_gene: TRBJ2-7
abundance: -
d_gene: -
v_gene: TRBV7-9

CDR3aa: CASTRGYNEQFF
CDR3nt: TGTGCCAGCACGAGGGGGTACAATGAGCAGTTCTTC
j_gene: TRBJ2-1
abundance: -
d_gene: -
v_gene: TRBV18